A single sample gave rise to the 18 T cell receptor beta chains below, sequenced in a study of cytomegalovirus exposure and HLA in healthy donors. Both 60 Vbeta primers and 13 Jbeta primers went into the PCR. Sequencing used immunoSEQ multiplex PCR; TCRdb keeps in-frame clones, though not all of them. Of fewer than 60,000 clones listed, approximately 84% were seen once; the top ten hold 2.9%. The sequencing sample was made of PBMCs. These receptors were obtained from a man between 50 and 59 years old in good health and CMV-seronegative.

The CDR3 spells CASSSRTASYNEQFF. CDR3 in DNA: TGCGCCAGCAGCTCACGGACTGCCTCCTACAATGAGCAGTTCTTC. The chain carries TRBV5-1 and TRBJ2-1; perhaps TRBD2 as D (5 bases). This CDR3 spans 15 amino acids. With 3 bases removed from V and 0 bases from J, the gap between germline ends came to 10 bases. CDR1 SGHRS and CDR2 YFSETQ come from the germline V gene.

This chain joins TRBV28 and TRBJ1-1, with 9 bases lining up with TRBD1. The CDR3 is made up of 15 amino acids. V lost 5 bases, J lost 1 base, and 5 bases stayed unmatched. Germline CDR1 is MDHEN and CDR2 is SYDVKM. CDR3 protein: CASSPPGQGNTEAFF. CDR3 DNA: TGTGCCAGCAGTCCTCCGGGACAGGGGAACACTGAAGCTTTCTTT.

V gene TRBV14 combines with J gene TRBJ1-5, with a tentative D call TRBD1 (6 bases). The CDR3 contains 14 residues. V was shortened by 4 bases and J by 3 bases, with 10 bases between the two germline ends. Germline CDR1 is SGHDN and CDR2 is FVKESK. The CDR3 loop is CASSLGGLNQPQHF. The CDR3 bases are TGTGCCAGCAGCCTTGGGGGCCTCAATCAGCCCCAGCATTTT.

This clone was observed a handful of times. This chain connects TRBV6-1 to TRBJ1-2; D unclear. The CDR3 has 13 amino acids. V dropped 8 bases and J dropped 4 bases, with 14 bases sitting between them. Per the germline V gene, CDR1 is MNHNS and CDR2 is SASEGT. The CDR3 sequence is CASRMAGSYGYTF. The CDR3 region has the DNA TGTGCCAGCCGAATGGCAGGAAGCTATGGCTACACCTTC.

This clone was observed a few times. As DNA, the CDR3 is TGTGCCAGCAGTCCGACAGGGGGGGAGAACTATGGCTACACCTTC. Amino acid sequence: CASSPTGGENYGYTF. This sequence joins TRBV6-5 and TRBJ1-2; 9 bases align to TRBD1. The CDR3 has 15 residues. V was pared by 5 bases and J by 2 bases, with 6 bases of the junction left unmatched. Germline CDR1 reads MNHEY; CDR2 reads SVGAGI.

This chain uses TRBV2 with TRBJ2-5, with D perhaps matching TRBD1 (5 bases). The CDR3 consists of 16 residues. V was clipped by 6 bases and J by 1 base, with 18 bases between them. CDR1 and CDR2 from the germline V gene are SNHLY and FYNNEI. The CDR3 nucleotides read TGTGCCAGCAGCCCCGTCAGGGTTAGGACCCAAGAGACCCAGTACTTC. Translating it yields CASSPVRVRTQETQYF. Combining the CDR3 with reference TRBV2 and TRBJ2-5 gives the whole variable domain EPEVTQTPSHQVTQMGQEVILRCVPISNHLYFYWYRQILGQKVEFLVSFYNNEISEKSEIFDDQFSVERPDGSNFTLKIRSTKLEDSAMYFCASSPVRVRTQETQYFGPGTRLLVL.

The CDR3 nucleotides are TGTGCCAGCAGCCAAGGAGACAGGAAAGTTCAGAACACTGAAGCTTTCTTT. It is translated as CASSQGDRKVQNTEAFF. The chain uses TRBV4-2 and TRBJ1-1; D is possibly TRBD1 (6 bases). Germline values: CDR1 LGHNA, CDR2 YNFKEQ. The V end was cut by 1 base, the J end by 1 base, with 16 bases between. CDR3 length: 17 amino acids.

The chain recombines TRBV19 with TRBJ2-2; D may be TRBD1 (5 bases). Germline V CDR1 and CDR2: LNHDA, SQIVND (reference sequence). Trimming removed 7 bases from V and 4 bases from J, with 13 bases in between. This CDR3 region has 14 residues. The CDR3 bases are TGTGCCAGTACCATCACAGGAGCCACCGGGGAGCTGTTTTTT. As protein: CASTITGATGELFF.

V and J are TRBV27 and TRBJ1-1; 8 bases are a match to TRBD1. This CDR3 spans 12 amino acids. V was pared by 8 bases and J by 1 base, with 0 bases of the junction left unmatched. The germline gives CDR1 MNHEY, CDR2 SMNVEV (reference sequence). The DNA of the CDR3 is TGTGCCAGCGGGACAGGGAACACTGAAGCTTTCTTT. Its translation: CASGTGNTEAFF.

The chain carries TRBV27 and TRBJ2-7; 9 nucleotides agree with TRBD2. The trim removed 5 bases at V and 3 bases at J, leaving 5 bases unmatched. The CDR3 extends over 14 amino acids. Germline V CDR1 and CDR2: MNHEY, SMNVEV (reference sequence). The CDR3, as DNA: TGTGCCAGCAGTAAGCGGGGGGATATCTACGAGCAGTACTTC. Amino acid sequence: CASSKRGDIYEQYF.

CDR3 region: CASSHVGGFYEQYF. As DNA, the CDR3 is TGTGCCAGCAGCCACGTCGGAGGGTTCTACGAGCAGTACTTC. The J gene is TRBJ2-7, the V gene TRBV4-2, with D possibly being TRBD2 (6 bases). Looked up from germline, CDR1 is LGHNA and CDR2 is YNFKEQ. This CDR3 comprises 14 residues. The ends were cut back, 3 bases at V and 3 bases at J, with 12 bases in the middle.

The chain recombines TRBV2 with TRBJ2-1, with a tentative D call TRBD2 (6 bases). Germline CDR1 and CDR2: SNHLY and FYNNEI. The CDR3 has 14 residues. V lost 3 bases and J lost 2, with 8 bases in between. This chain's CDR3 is CASSDPGAYNEQFF. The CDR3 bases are TGTGCCAGCAGTGACCCGGGGGCCTACAATGAGCAGTTCTTC.

The CDR3 bases are TGTGCCAGCAGCCCCAGGGAGGCGTCACCCCTCCACTTT. It specifies CASSPREASPLHF. The genes are TRBV6-6 and TRBJ1-6; a possible D gene is TRBD1 (5 bases). This CDR3 comprises 13 residues. Germline V gene data show CDR1 as MNHNY and CDR2 as SVGAGI (reference sequence). The V end lost 6 bases, the J end lost 10 bases, and 13 bases lay between the germline ends.

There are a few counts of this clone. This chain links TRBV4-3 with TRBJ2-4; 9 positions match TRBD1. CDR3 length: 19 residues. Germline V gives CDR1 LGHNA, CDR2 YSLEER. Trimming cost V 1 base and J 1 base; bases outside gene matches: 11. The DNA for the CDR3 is TGCGCCAGCAGCCAAGTAGGGTTTGGGACAGGGAGGGCCAAAAACATTCAGTACTTC. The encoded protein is CASSQVGFGTGRAKNIQYF.

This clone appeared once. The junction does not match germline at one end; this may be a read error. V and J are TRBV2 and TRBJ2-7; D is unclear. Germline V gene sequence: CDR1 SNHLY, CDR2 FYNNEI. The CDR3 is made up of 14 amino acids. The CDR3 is CASREGLYSREQYF. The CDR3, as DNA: TGTGCCAGCAGGGAAGGTCTCTACTCGAGGGAGCAGTACTTC.

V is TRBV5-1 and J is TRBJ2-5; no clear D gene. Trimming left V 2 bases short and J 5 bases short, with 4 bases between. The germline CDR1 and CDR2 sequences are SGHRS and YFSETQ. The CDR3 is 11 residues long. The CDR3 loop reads CASSFEETQYF. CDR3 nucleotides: TGCGCCAGCAGCTTCGAGGAGACCCAGTACTTC.

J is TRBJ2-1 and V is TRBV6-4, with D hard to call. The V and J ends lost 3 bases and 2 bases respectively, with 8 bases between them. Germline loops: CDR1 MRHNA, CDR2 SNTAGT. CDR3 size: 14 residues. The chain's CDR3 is CASSESATYNEQFF. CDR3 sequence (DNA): TGTGCCAGCAGTGAAAGCGCGACCTACAATGAGCAGTTCTTC.

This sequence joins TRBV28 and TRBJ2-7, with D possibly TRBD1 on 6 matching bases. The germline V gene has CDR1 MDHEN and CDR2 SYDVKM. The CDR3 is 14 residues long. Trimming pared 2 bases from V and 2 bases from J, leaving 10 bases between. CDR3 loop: CASSLRQVTYEQYF. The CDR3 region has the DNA TGTGCCAGCAGTTTACGACAGGTGACCTACGAGCAGTACTTC.